This TCR beta chain comes out of a study of CD4+ T cells in melanoma. Germline V gene data show CDR1 as SGHVS and CDR2 as FQNEAQ. The V gene lost 5 bases and the J gene lost 8 bases, with 17 bases spanning the gap. The length of the CDR3 is 14 residues. Study-level points and caveats: Neoantigen-specific CD4+ T cells in melanoma reportedly had diverse differentiation states. CD8+ T cell, macrophage and B cell function reportedly correlated with neoantigen-specific CD4+ T cells.

Assay used: immunoSEQ multiplex PCR; TCRdb lists only in-frame clones, some missing. The table records more than 8,500 clones, about two thirds of them present only once. This clone was picked up a small number of times. Its cognate antigen is unknown. The TCR comes from a human donor with melanoma. The chain carries TRBV7-8 and TRBJ2-3; D might be TRBD2 (6 bases). The source material was cells from a culture (not recorded whether cultured in vitro). CDR3 loop: CASSPRLGTATQYF. The CDR3 region has the DNA TGTGCCAGCAGCCCTCGACTAGGGACTGCTACGCAGTATTTT.